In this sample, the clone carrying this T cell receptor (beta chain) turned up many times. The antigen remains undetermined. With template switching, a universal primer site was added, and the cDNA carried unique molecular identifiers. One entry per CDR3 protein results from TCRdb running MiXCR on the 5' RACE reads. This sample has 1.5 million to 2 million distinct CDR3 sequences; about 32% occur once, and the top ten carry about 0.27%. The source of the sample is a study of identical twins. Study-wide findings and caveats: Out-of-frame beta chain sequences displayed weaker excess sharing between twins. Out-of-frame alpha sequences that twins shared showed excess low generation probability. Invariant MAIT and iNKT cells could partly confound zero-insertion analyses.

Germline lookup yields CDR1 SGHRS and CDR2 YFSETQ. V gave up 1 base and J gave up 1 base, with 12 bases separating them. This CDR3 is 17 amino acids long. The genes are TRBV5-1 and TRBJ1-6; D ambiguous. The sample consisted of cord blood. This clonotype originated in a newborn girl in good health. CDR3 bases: TGCGCCAGCAGCTTGTCGGTCGGGAGATCCTATAATTCACCCCTCCACTTT. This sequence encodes CASSLSVGRSYNSPLHF.